This TCR beta chain is from a study of T cell changes during pregnancy in multiple sclerosis. Trimming cost V 6 bases and J 6 bases; bases outside gene matches: 3. CDR1 is SEHNR, CDR2 FQNEAQ, per germline (reference sequence). CDR3 size: 12 residues. TCRdb keeps only in-frame clones here, not all; method: immunoSEQ multiplex PCR. The sample has around 20,000 clones, approximately 89% seen once. The chain is built from TRBV7-9 and TRBJ1-2, with 8 nucleotides matching TRBD1. The specimen was CD8+ T cells from peripheral blood mononuclear cells, collected after pregnancy. The sequence was obtained from a female donor in good health, enrolled as a control in a pregnancy study. CDR3 region: CASRQGADGYTF. CDR3 nucleotides: TGTGCCAGCAGGCAGGGGGCCGATGGCTACACCTTC.